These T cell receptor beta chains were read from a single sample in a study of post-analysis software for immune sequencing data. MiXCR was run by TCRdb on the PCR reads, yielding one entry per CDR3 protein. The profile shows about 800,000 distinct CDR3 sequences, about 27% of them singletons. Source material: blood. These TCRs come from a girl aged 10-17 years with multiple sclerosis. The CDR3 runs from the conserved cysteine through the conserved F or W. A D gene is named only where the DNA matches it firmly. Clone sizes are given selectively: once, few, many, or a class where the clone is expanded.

TGCAGCGTAGAGGGGGGTATGGCGGGTCAGCCCCAGCATTTT | CSVEGGMAGQPQHF | NA | TRBJ1-5 | many | TRBV29-1
TGCAGCGTTGAAAGGGGGTGGCAAGAGACCCAGTACTTC | CSVERGWQETQYF | NA | TRBJ2-5 | many | TRBV29-1
TGCGCCAGCAGCCAGAGCTCCCAACACTCCTACGAGCAGTACTTC | CASSQSSQHSYEQYF | NA | TRBJ2-7 | many | TRBV4-3
TGTGCCAGCAGCTCCTCAGGTCGGGGGGACATTCAGTACTTC | CASSSSGRGDIQYF | TRBD2 | TRBJ2-4 | NA | TRBV11-3
TGTGCCACCAGTGATCCTCTAGCGGGCTACAATGAGCAGTTCTTC | CATSDPLAGYNEQFF | TRBD2 | TRBJ2-1 | few | TRBV24-1
TGCGCCAGCAGCTTGGTAGTCCAGGAACATAATGAAAAACTGTTTTTT | CASSLVVQEHNEKLFF | NA | TRBJ1-4 | NA | TRBV5-1
TGTGCCAGCAGTTTGGGCGGCGAGATCTCCTACGAGCAGTACTTC | CASSLGGEISYEQYF | NA | TRBJ2-7 | NA | TRBV28
TGCAGCGGATGGGGCATCGGGGAGGGCTACACCTTC | CSGWGIGEGYTF | NA | TRBJ1-2 | NA | TRBV29-1
TGTGCCAGCAGCCCGACTATCAGGGGTCAGCCCCAGCATTTT | CASSPTIRGQPQHF | NA | TRBJ1-5 | few | TRBV3-1
TGTGCCAGCAGCGCTGGGGCGGGAGGCCCCTACAATGAGCAGTTCTTC | CASSAGAGGPYNEQFF | TRBD2 | TRBJ2-1 | few | TRBV9
TGTGCCAGCAGTGGGGAGCGGGCCGGAGCTGAAGCTTTCTTT | CASSGERAGAEAFF | NA | TRBJ1-1 | NA | TRBV6-1
TGCAGTGCTGCGGGACAGCCGATCCTCTATGGCTACACCTTC | CSAAGQPILYGYTF | TRBD1 | TRBJ1-2 | few | TRBV20-1
TGCAGCGTTGAAATCCCGGGACAGGGGAACACCGGGGAGCTGTTTTTT | CSVEIPGQGNTGELFF | TRBD1 | TRBJ2-2 | NA | TRBV29-1
TGTGCCAGCAGTTTTTTGGAGGTCGGTGGCTACACCTTC | CASSFLEVGGYTF | NA | TRBJ1-2 | many | TRBV12-3/TRBV12-4
TGTGCCAGCAGTTTAGGCAGGGAGTCGAATGAGCAGTTCTTC | CASSLGRESNEQFF | NA | TRBJ2-1 | NA | TRBV27
TGCAGCGTTGCCGGGGGGGAGTTAGGGGCCTACGAGCAGTACTTC | CSVAGGELGAYEQYF | TRBD2 | TRBJ2-7 | NA | TRBV29-1
TGCAGCGTTGACATCATCGGCACAGATACGCAGTATTTT | CSVDIIGTDTQYF | NA | TRBJ2-3 | many | TRBV29-1
TGTGCCAGCAGTAGGGGACTAGCGGGAGTCCCTTCCTACGAGCAGTACTTC | CASSRGLAGVPSYEQYF | TRBD2 | TRBJ2-7 | few | TRBV28
TGTGCCAGCAGCGGCAGGGGTATCAACACCGGGGAGCTGTTTTTT | CASSGRGINTGELFF | NA | TRBJ2-2 | NA | TRBV7-7
TGTGCCAGCAGCTCCTTGGCGGGTGTTGGACGGTACCAAGAGACCCAGTACTTC | CASSSLAGVGRYQETQYF | NA | TRBJ2-5 | few | TRBV5-5
TGTGCCACCAGTGACACGGGGCAGAGAGATGGCTACACCTTC | CATSDTGQRDGYTF | NA | TRBJ1-2 | many | TRBV24-1
TGTGCCACCAGTGCCCACCCCCGGGACCTGTGGGAGCCAGATACGCAGTATTTT | CATSAHPRDLWEPDTQYF | NA | TRBJ2-3 | few | TRBV24-1
TGTGCCAGCGGGTTTGGGGGTTACAATCAGCCCCAGCATTTT | CASGFGGYNQPQHF | NA | TRBJ1-5 | NA | TRBV13
TGCAGTGCTAGATCATCGGGACTAGCGTACGAGCAGTACTTC | CSARSSGLAYEQYF | TRBD2 | TRBJ2-7 | NA | TRBV20-1
TGTGCCAGCAGCAAGGATCTGGGGAACGAGCAGTACTTC | CASSKDLGNEQYF | NA | TRBJ2-7 | NA | TRBV21-1
TGTGCCAGCAGCCGGAGCGGGAGTGGCACAGATACGCAGTATTTT | CASSRSGSGTDTQYF | TRBD2 | TRBJ2-3 | NA | TRBV3-1
TGTGCCACCAGCAGAGATCAGGGGGCGCGGAATTCACCCCTCCACTTT | CATSRDQGARNSPLHF | TRBD1 | TRBJ1-6 | NA | TRBV15
TGCGCCAGCAGCTGGAGCGGAGGGGACGGTGAAAAACTGTTTTTT | CASSWSGGDGEKLFF | NA | TRBJ1-4 | NA | TRBV4-1
TGTGCCACTCAGCGGGGACAGCAGGACGCTTTCTTT | CATQRGQQDAFF | TRBD1 | TRBJ1-1 | NA | TRBV6-5
TGTGCCAGCGACCGGACCGAGAACACTGAAGCTTTCTTT | CASDRTENTEAFF | NA | TRBJ1-1 | NA | TRBV6-6
TGTGCCAGCAGCTTCCAAGGGGAGAACTATGGCTACACCTTC | CASSFQGENYGYTF | NA | TRBJ1-2 | NA | TRBV5-5
TGTGCCAGCAGCCCTCGGGGACAGGGGACCTTCGGGGAGCTGTTTTTT | CASSPRGQGTFGELFF | TRBD1 | TRBJ2-2 | once | TRBV9
TGTGCCAGCAGCCAAGAGGGACACAACTACGAGCAGTACTTC | CASSQEGHNYEQYF | NA | TRBJ2-7 | NA | TRBV4-2
TGTGCCGGAATGGAAGAGACCCAGTACTTC | CAGMEETQYF | NA | TRBJ2-5 | few | TRBV28
TGCAGCGCGGGCCCTTTTCGGGGAAATGAGCAGTTCTTC | CSAGPFRGNEQFF | NA | TRBJ2-1 | NA | TRBV29-1
TGTGCCAGCAGCTTCGGGGGACCCATGCGCGGGAATGAGCAGTTCTTC | CASSFGGPMRGNEQFF | NA | TRBJ2-1 | NA | TRBV5-6
TGCAGTGCGAATGACAGGGCAGATGGCTACACCTTC | CSANDRADGYTF | TRBD1 | TRBJ1-2 | NA | TRBV20-1
TGTGCCAGCAGTTACGGCGGACTTTCCACAGATACGCAGTATTTT | CASSYGGLSTDTQYF | NA | TRBJ2-3 | NA | TRBV6-2/TRBV6-3
TGCAGCGTTGAAAAGGGTAGCGGGGTCAATGAGCAGTTCTTC | CSVEKGSGVNEQFF | TRBD2 | TRBJ2-1 | once | TRBV29-1
TGCGCCAGCAGCCCGGAGGGTTTGGGAGAGACCCAGTACTTC | CASSPEGLGETQYF | NA | TRBJ2-5 | many | TRBV4-3
TGTGCCAGCAGTTTAACCGGGACGAACACTGAAGCTTTCTTT | CASSLTGTNTEAFF | NA | TRBJ1-1 | many | TRBV12-3/TRBV12-4